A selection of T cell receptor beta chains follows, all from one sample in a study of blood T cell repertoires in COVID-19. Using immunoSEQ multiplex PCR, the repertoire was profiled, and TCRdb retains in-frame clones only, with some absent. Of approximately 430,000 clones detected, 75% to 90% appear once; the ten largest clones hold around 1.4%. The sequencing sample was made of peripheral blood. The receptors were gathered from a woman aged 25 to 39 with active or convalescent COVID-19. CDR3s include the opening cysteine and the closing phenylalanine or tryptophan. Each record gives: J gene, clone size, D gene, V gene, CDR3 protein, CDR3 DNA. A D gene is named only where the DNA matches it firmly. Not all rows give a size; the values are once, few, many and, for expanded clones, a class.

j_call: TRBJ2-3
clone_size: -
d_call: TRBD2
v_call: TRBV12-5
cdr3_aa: CASGSGTSGGAKDTQYF
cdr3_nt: TGTGCTAGTGGATCCGGGACTAGCGGGGGGGCCAAAGATACGCAGTATTTT

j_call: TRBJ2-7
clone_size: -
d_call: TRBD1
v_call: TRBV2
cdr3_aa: CASSAGGQGASEQYF
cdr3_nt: TGTGCCAGCAGTGCAGGGGGACAGGGGGCTTCGGAGCAGTACTTC

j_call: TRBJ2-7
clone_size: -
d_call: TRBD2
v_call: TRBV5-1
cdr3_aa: CASSFSGSSPLSTYEQYF
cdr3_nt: TGCGCCAGCAGCTTTAGCGGGTCCTCCCCCCTCTCCACCTACGAGCAGTACTTC

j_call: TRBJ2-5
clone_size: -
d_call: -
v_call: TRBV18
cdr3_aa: CASSPLAGNSETQYF
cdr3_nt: TGTGCCAGCTCACCGTTAGCAGGGAACTCAGAGACCCAGTACTTC

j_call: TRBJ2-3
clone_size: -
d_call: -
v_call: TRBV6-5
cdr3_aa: CASSYLKAESTDTQYF
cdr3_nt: TGTGCCAGCAGTTATCTAAAAGCGGAGAGCACAGATACGCAGTATTTT

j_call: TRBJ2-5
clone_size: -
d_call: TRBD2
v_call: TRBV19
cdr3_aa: CASHGRNQETQYF
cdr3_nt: TGTGCCAGCCACGGGAGGAATCAAGAGACCCAGTACTTC

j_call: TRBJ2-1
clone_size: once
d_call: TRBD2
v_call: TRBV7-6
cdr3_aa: CASSRLAGDSNEQFF
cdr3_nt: TGTGCCAGCAGCCGACTAGCGGGAGACTCCAATGAGCAGTTCTTC

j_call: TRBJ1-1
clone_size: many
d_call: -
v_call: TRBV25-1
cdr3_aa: CASSEQGFTEAFF
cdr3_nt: TGTGCCAGCAGTGAACAGGGTTTTACTGAAGCTTTCTTT

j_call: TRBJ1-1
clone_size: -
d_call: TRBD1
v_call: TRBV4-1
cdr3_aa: CASSQYQGAGTEAFF
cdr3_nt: TGCGCCAGCAGCCAATATCAGGGGGCTGGCACTGAAGCTTTCTTT

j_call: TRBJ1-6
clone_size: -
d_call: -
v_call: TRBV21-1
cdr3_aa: CASRTDREWNSPLHF
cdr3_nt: TGTGCCAGCAGGACGGACAGGGAGTGGAATTCACCCCTCCACTTT

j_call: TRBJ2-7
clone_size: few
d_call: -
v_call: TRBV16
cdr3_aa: CASSQSDIRDWEQYF
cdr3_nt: TGTGCCAGCAGCCAATCGGACATCAGGGACTGGGAGCAGTACTTC

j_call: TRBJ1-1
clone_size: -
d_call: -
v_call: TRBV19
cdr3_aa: CASSSRNTEAFF
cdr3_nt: TGTGCCAGTAGTAGTCGGAACACTGAAGCTTTCTTT

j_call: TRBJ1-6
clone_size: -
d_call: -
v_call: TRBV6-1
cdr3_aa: CASSDGGSPLHF
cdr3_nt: TGTGCCAGCAGTGACGGGGGATCACCCCTCCACTTT

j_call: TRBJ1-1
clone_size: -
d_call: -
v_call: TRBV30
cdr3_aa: CAWSPLGYNTEAFF
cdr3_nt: TGTGCCTGGAGTCCTCTGGGCTACAACACTGAAGCTTTCTTT

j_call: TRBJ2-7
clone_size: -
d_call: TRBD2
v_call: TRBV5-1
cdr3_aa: CASKGLAGDEQYF
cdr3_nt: TGCGCCAGCAAGGGACTAGCGGGAGACGAGCAGTACTTC

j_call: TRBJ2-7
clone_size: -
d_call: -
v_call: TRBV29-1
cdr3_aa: CSVEERDRPGNEQYF
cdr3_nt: TGCAGCGTTGAAGAACGCGACAGGCCCGGTAACGAGCAGTACTTC

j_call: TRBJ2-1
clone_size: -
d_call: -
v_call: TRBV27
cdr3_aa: CASSLAGATQYNEQFF
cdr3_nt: TGTGCCAGCAGCTTGGCAGGGGCGACCCAATACAATGAGCAGTTCTTC

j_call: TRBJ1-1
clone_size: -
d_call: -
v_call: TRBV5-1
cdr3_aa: CASSSEMNTEAFF
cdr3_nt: TGCGCCAGCAGCTCTGAGATGAACACTGAAGCTTTCTTT

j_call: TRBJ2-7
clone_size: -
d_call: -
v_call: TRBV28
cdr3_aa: CASTPWAGNYEQYF
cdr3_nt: TGTGCCAGCACCCCCTGGGCAGGAAACTACGAGCAGTACTTC

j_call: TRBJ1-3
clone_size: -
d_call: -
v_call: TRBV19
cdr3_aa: CTSSETGFSAGNTIYF
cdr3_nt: TGTACCAGTAGTGAAACAGGGTTCTCTGCTGGAAACACCATATATTTT

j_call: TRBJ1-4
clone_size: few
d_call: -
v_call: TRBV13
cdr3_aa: CASSLRGFATNEKLFF
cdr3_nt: TGTGCCAGCAGCCTTCGCGGGTTTGCAACTAATGAAAAACTGTTTTTT

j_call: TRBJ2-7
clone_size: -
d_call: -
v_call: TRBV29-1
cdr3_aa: CSVEAAGNTYEQYF
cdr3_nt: TGCAGCGTTGAAGCCGCAGGGAATACCTACGAGCAGTACTTC

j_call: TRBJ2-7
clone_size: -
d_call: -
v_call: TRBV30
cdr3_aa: CARLAGEEQYF
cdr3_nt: TGTGCCCGGCTTGCGGGTGAAGAGCAGTACTTC

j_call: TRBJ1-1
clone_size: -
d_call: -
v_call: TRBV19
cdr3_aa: CASRSTGNTEAFF
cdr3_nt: TGTGCCAGTAGGTCGACGGGGAACACTGAAGCTTTCTTT

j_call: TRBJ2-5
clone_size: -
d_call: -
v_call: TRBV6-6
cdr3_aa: CASSRTGSGETQYF
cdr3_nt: TGTGCCAGCAGCCGAACAGGGTCCGGGGAGACCCAGTACTTC

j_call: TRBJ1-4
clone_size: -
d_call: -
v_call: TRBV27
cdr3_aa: CASKQVPATNEKLFF
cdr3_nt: TGTGCCAGCAAGCAGGTACCGGCAACTAATGAAAAACTGTTTTTT

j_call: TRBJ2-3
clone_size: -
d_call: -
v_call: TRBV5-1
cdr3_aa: CASSLPPGAAAADTQYF
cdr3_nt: TGCGCCAGCAGCTTGCCGCCTGGAGCAGCGGCGGCAGATACGCAGTATTTT

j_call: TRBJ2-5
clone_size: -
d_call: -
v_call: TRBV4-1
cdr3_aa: CASSQPGTLQETQYF
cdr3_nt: TGCGCCAGCAGCCAACCCGGGACACTTCAAGAGACCCAGTACTTC

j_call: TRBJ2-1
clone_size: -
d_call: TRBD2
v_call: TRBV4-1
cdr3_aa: CASSGGLAGGLYNEQFF
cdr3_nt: TGCGCCAGCAGCGGAGGACTAGCGGGGGGACTCTACAATGAGCAGTTCTTC

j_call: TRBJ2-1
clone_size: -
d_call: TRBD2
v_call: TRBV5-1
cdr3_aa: CASSRPLAGDTYNEQFF
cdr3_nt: TGCGCCAGCAGCAGACCCCTAGCGGGAGATACCTACAATGAGCAGTTCTTC

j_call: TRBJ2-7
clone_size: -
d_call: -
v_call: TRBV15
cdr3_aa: CATSRDRLATYEQYF
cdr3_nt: TGTGCCACCAGCAGAGATCGTCTTGCTACCTACGAGCAGTACTTC

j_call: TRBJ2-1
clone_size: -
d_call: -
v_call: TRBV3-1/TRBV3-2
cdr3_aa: CASSQSNNEQFF
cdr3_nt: TGTGCCAGCAGCCAGTCCAACAATGAGCAGTTCTTC

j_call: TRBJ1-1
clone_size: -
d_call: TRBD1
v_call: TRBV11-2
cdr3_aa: CASSSEVGQGVPEAFF
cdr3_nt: TGTGCCAGCAGCTCGGAGGTTGGACAGGGAGTCCCTGAAGCTTTCTTT

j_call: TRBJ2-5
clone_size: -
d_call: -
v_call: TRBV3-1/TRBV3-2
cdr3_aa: CASSRGTIQETQYF
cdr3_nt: TGTGCCAGCAGCCGCGGGACGATCCAAGAGACCCAGTACTTC

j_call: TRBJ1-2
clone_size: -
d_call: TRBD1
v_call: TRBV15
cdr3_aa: CATSRLQGMDGYTF
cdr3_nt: TGTGCCACCAGCAGATTACAGGGGATGGATGGCTACACCTTC

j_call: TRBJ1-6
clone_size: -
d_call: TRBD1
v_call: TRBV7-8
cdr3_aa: CASSLGGRLNSPLHF
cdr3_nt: TGTGCCAGCAGCCTAGGGGGCAGGTTGAATTCACCCCTCCACTTT

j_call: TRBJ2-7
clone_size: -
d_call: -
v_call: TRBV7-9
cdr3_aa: CASSPGRDGEQYF
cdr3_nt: TGTGCCAGCAGCCCAGGCCGGGATGGCGAGCAGTACTTC

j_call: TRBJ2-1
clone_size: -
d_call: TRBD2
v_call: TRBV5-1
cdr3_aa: CASSSSGTSGPSDNEQFF
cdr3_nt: TGCGCCAGCAGCTCATCCGGGACTAGCGGGCCTTCGGACAATGAGCAGTTCTTC

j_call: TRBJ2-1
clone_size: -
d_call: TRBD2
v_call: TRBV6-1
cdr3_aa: CASSDIGLGGRLQFF
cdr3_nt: TGTGCCAGCAGTGATATCGGTCTGGGCGGGAGACTGCAGTTCTTC

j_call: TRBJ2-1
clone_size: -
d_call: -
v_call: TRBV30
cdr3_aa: CAWSVVERPHRPDEQFF
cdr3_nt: TGTGCCTGGAGTGTGGTCGAGCGGCCTCACCGTCCGGATGAGCAGTTCTTC

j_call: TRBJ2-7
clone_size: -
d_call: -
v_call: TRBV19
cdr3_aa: CASSIATGDEQYF
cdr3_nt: TGTGCCAGTAGTATAGCAACAGGAGACGAGCAGTACTTC

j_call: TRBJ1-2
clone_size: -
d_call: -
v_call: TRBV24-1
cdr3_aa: CATSAGGNYGYTF
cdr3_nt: TGTGCCACCAGTGCGGGCGGGAACTATGGCTACACCTTC

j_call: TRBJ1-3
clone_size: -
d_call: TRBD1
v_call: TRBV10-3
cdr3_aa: CAISESGQSPGNTIYF
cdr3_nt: TGTGCCATCAGTGAGTCGGGACAGTCTCCTGGAAACACCATATATTTT

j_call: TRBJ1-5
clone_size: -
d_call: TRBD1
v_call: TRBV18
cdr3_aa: CASSPLGQGNQPQHF
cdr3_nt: TGTGCCAGCTCACCACTAGGACAGGGCAATCAGCCCCAGCATTTT

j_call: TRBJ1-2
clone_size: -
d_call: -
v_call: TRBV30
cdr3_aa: CAWGLRGAIDGYTF
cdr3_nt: TGTGCCTGGGGCTTAAGGGGTGCGATCGATGGCTACACCTTC

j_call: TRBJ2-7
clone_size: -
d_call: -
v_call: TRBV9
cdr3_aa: CASSVGPGSNYEQYF
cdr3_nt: TGTGCCAGCAGCGTAGGGCCAGGGTCCAACTACGAGCAGTACTTC

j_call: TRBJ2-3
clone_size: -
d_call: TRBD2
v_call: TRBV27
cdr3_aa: CASSFAGEATQYF
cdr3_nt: TGTGCCAGCAGTTTTGCGGGAGAGGCTACGCAGTATTTT

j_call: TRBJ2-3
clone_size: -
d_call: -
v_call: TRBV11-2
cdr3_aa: CASSSLEGYTDTQYF
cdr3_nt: TGTGCCAGCAGCTCCCTCGAGGGATACACAGATACGCAGTATTTT

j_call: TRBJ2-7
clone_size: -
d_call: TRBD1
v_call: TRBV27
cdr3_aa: CASSSRDRGSYEQYF
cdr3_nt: TGTGCCAGCAGTTCCCGGGACAGGGGGTCCTACGAGCAGTACTTC

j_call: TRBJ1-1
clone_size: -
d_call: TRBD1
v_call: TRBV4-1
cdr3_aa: CASSQDKQGIYEAFF
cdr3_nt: TGCGCCAGCAGCCAGGACAAACAGGGGATCTACGAAGCTTTCTTT

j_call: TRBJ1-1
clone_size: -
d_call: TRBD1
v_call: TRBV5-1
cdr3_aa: CASSWGQMNTEAFF
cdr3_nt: TGCGCCAGCAGCTGGGGACAGATGAACACTGAAGCTTTCTTT

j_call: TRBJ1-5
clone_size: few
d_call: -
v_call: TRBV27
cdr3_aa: CASSPQGINQPQHF
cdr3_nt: TGTGCCAGCAGTCCTCAGGGTATCAATCAGCCCCAGCATTTT

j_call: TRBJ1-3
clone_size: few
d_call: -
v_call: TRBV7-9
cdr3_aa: CASSFGPGQPRNTIYF
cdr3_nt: -

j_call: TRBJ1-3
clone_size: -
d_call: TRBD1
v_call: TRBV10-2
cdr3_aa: CATTGGPIAGNTIYF
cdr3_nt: TGCGCCACCACAGGGGGCCCTATAGCTGGAAACACCATATATTTT

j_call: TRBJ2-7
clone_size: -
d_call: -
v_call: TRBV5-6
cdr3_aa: CASSWTVSEQYF
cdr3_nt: TGTGCCAGCAGCTGGACTGTCAGCGAGCAGTACTTC